The T cell receptor (beta chain) under discussion was sequenced for a study of blood T cell repertoires in COVID-19. The data were produced by immunoSEQ multiplex PCR, yet TCRdb's version contains in-frame clones alone and is incomplete. In the table there are 350,000 to 450,000 clones, more than 80% of which are singletons. Sequencing was carried out using PBMCs or T cells enriched from blood (not recorded which). This receptor was taken from a man younger than 40 who had recovered from COVID-19.

CDR3 DNA sequence: TGTGCCAGCAGCCAAGACAGGGAAAGGCAGTACTTC. It encodes CASSQDRERQYF. This chain links TRBV3-1 (or the pseudogene TRBV3-2) with TRBJ2-7; D possibly corresponds to TRBD1 (5 bases). The ends were cut back, 0 bases at V and 9 bases at J, with 9 bases in the middle. From germline, CDR1 is LGHDT and CDR2 YNNKEL (reference sequence). CDR3 length equals 12 residues.